These 8 T cell receptor beta chains share one sample of origin, sequenced in a study of blood T cell repertoires in COVID-19. Clones were sequenced by immunoSEQ multiplex PCR, and TCRdb holds only the in-frame ones, with some missing. The sample lists 250,000 to 350,000 clones; nearly 90% were seen once. Sequenced material: PBMCs or T cells enriched from blood (not recorded which). All receptors derive from a woman between 18 and 29 years old with acute COVID-19.

The CDR3 region has the DNA TGTGCCAGCAGTGACCCGACAGGGAGGATGGAGACCCAGTACTTC. As protein: CASSDPTGRMETQYF. The chain combines TRBV6-1 with TRBJ2-5; D perhaps matches TRBD1 (7 bases). The germline gives CDR1 MNHNS, CDR2 SASEGT. This CDR3 is built from 15 residues. Between the trimmed V and J ends, which lost 3 bases and 5 bases, there was a span of 16 bases.

This chain connects TRBV18 to TRBJ1-4; no definite D call. CDR1 and CDR2 (germline): KGHSH, LQKENI. CDR3 length equals 13 residues. With 4 bases removed from V and 5 bases from J, the gap between germline ends came to 8 bases. The CDR3: CASSRGVNEKLFF. CDR3 nucleotides: TGTGCCAGCTCACGCGGGGTAAATGAAAAACTGTTTTTT. Full variable domain (missing parts from reference TRBV18 and TRBJ1-4): NAGVMQNPRHLVRRRGQEARLRCSPMKGHSHVYWYRQLPEEGLKFMVYLQKENIIDESGMPKERFSAEFPKEGPSILRIQQVVRGDSAAYFCASSRGVNEKLFFGSGTQLSVL.

The rearrangement uses TRBV7-8 and TRBJ1-6, with a tentative D call TRBD1 (5 bases). The length of the CDR3 is 15 residues. From germline, CDR1 is SGHVS and CDR2 FQNEAQ. V was trimmed by 7 bases and J by 2 bases, leaving 12 bases between them. DNA of the CDR3: TGTGCCAGCACAGGGTCTAGTACCTATAATTCACCCCTCCACTTT. Translation gives CASTGSSTYNSPLHF.

This chain links TRBV28 with TRBJ2-7, with 8 bases lining up with TRBD2. This CDR3 region has 16 residues. Germline V gives CDR1 MDHEN, CDR2 SYDVKM. J lost 0 bases, V lost 10 bases, and 14 bases had no gene match. CDR3 amino acids: CATYAGLAGSSYEQYF. The CDR3 DNA sequence: TGTGCCACCTACGCGGGGCTAGCGGGCAGCTCCTACGAGCAGTACTTC.

The chain has TRBV7-9 and TRBJ2-1; D remains ambiguous. Trimming pared 4 bases from V and 10 bases from J, leaving 8 bases between. The CDR3 spans 11 residues. The germline V gene has CDR1 SEHNR and CDR2 FQNEAQ (reference sequence). As DNA, the CDR3 is TGTGCCAGCAGCTCCAGGCCGGAGCAGTTCTTC. Translation: CASSSRPEQFF.

The CDR3 loop reads CASSSPTTYNEQFF. DNA of the CDR3: TGTGCCAGCAGTTCCCCGACAACCTACAATGAGCAGTTCTTC. The chain recombines TRBV28 with TRBJ2-1; D remains ambiguous. This CDR3 region has 14 residues. Trimming removed 4 bases from V and 2 bases from J, with 9 bases in between. Germline V gives CDR1 MDHEN, CDR2 SYDVKM.

This clone was seen a single time. V gene TRBV27 combines with J gene TRBJ1-5; possible D gene TRBD1, 5 bases. V shed 3 bases and J shed 0 bases, with 6 bases lying between them. This CDR3 has 14 residues. Per germline, CDR1 MNHEY and CDR2 SMNVEV (reference sequence). CDR3 DNA: TGTGCCAGCAGTTTGGGGGGTAGCAATCAGCCCCAGCATTTT. Translating it yields CASSLGGSNQPQHF.

This clone showed up just once. This chain connects TRBV28 to TRBJ2-1; perhaps TRBD2 as D (7 bases). The CDR3 totals 16 residues. CDR1 and CDR2 (germline): MDHEN, SYDVKM. Trimming pared 6 bases from V and 2 bases from J, leaving 17 bases between. CDR3 bases: TGTGCCAGCAGCCGCGAGGGGGGGGTAACCTACAATGAGCAGTTCTTC. Residues: CASSREGGVTYNEQFF.